The present T cell receptor beta chain was sequenced within a study of T-cell memory formation after mild COVID-19. In TCRdb, the 5' RACE reads were re-called with MiXCR into one record per CDR3 protein. Of 40,000 to 45,000 distinct CDR3 sequences in the sample, 6% to 8% were seen once. Germline V CDR1 and CDR2: DFQATT, SNEGSKA (reference sequence). The V and J ends lost 4 bases and 0 bases respectively, with 18 bases between them. This CDR3 contains 17 residues. The chain has TRBV20-1 and TRBJ2-2, with D tentatively TRBD1 or TRBD2 (5 bases each). The TCR was taken from a man younger than 35 who had mild COVID-19 (a few samples of this study predate the infection). Cell type and time point are not known. Sequencing input: PBMCs or a T cell subset sorted from them (not recorded which). The chain's CDR3 is CSATGPGQATNTGELFF. The CDR3 coding sequence is TGCAGTGCTACCGGGCCGGGGCAAGCCACGAACACCGGGGAGCTGTTTTTT.